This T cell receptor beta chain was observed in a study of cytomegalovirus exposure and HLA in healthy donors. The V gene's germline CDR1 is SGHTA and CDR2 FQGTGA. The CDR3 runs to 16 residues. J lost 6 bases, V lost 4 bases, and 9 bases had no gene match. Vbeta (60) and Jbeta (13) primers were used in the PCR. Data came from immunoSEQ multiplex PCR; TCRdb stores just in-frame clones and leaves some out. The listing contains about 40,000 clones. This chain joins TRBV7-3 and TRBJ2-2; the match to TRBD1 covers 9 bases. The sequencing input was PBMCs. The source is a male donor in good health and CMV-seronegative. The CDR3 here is CASSSQQGARAGELFF. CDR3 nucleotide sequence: TGTGCCAGCAGCTCACAACAGGGGGCGCGGGCCGGGGAGCTGTTTTTT.